This T cell receptor beta chain was obtained from a study of PD-1 blockade in classical Hodgkin lymphoma. Study results and limitations: Exclusion was applied to patients who started nivolumab under 1 year after ASCT. Newly diagnosed patients were reported to exhibit reduced baseline TCR diversity relative to healthy donors. In CD4+ cells, TCR diversity went up significantly by C4D1, but in CD8+ cells it did not.

V was shortened by 9 bases and J by 6 bases, with 14 bases between the two germline ends. Germline CDR1 is LNHDA and CDR2 is SQIVND (reference sequence). This CDR3 comprises 12 residues. This clone has a handful of counts. Its specificity is not known. Each and every patient relapsed after autologous stem cell transplantation, and patients got differing brentuximab vedotin exposure. Best outcomes ranged across complete response, partial response and progressive disease. Clones were sequenced by immunoSEQ multiplex PCR, and TCRdb holds only the in-frame ones, with some missing. Of around 13,000 clones listed, more than 75% were seen once; the top ten hold 35% to 40%.

Sequenced material: peripheral blood mononuclear cells (PBMCs), taken at baseline. The chain recombines TRBV19 with TRBJ1-1; possibly TRBD1 for D (5 bases). The source of this sequence is a human donor with classical Hodgkin lymphoma. The CDR3 loop reads CASSGESSEAFF. CDR3 in DNA: TGTGCCAGCTCGGGGGAAAGCTCTGAAGCTTTCTTT.